Reported below is one T cell receptor beta chain. This clonotype showed up many times. It lacks a known antigen. The input lacks base qualities; no much larger clone sits a single base away. Its CDR3 holds 19 amino acids, cysteine through phenylalanine. Only the CDR3 DNA is retained, 57 bases long and in frame from the first base. The germline V gene provides CDR1 MNHEY and CDR2 SVGEGT. V is pared back by 1 base and J by 1 base, with 20 bases lying between the germline termini. The protocol used for the library was PCR. The run used an Illumina HiSeq 2500. To normalize quantification of the TCRbeta repertoire, the TCR libraries were built with molecular barcoding that relied on unique molecular identifiers. TCRdb reprocessing: public reads trimmed at Q25 with fastp, clones called with MiXCR, in-frame beta chains kept. Rows with one shared CDR3 protein collapse into an entry with the most common genes and DNA. For this sample the table gives 120,000 or so distinct CDR3 sequences, of which approximately 10% were detected only once. The top ten constitute approximately 7.9% of the sample.

The data originate from a study of T-cell reconstitution after alpha-beta-depleted transplantation in children (dated by TCRdb to 2015 to 2016). Regarding the study in general: T-cell immune reconstitution after TCRalphabeta/CD19-depleted allogeneic hematopoietic cell transplantation in children was quantitatively tracked in the study by means of TCR repertoire profiling.

The receptor comes from a human donor who donated a stem cell graft to a child with acute lymphoblastic leukemia. The sample was PBMCs from the stem cell graft donor, taken from the stem cell graft. The V and J genes are TRBV6-2 or TRBV6-3 and TRBJ2-1, and the D gene may be TRBD2, 6 bases matching. This receptor carries the CDR3 CASSYLAREVSLSYNEQFF. The DNA sequence is given as TGTGCCAGCAGTTACTTAGCCAGGGAGGTTTCCCTTTCCTACAATGAGCAGTTCTTC.